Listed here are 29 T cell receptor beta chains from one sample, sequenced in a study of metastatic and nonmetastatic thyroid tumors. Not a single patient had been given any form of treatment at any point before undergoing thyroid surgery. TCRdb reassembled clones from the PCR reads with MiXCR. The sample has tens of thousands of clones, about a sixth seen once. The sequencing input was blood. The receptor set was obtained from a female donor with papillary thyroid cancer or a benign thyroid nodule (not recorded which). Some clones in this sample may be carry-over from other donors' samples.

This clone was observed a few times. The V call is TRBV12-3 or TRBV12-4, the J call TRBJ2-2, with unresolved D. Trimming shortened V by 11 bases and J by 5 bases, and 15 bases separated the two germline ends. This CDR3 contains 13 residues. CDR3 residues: CAGRLVVTGELFF. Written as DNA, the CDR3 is TGTGCCGGAAGGTTAGTGGTGACCGGGGAGCTGTTTTTT.

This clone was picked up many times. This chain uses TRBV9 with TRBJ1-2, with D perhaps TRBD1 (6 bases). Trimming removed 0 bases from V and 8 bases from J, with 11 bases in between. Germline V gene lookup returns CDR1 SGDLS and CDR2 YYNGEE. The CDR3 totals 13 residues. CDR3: CASSVETGGGYTF. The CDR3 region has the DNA TGTGCCAGCAGCGTAGAGACAGGAGGCGGCTACACCTTC.

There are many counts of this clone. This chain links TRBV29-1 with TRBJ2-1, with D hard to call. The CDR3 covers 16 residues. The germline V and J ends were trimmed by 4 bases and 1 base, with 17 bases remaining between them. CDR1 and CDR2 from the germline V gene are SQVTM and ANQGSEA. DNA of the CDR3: TGCAGCGTTGCGGGCTCCCCGGATGCATCCTACAATGAGCAGTTCTTC. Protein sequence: CSVAGSPDASYNEQFF.

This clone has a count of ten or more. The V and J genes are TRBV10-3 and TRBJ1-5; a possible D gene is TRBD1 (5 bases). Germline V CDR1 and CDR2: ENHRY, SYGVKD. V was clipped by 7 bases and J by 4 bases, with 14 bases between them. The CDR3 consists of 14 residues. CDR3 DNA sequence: TGTGCCATCAACACTGCAGGGAGTAATCAGCCCCAGCATTTT. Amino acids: CAINTAGSNQPQHF.

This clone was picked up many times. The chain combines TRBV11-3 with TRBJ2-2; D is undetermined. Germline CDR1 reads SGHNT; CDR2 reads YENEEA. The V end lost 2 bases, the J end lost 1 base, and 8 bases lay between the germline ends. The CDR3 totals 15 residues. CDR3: CASSLRSGNTGELFF. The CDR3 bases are TGTGCCAGCAGCTTAAGATCCGGGAACACCGGGGAGCTGTTTTTT.

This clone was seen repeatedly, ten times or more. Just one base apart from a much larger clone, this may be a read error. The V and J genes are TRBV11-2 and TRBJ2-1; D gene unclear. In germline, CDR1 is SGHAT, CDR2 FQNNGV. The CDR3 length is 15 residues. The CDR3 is CASSATHSSYNEQLF. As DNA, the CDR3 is TGTGCCAGCAGCGCAACCCATAGCTCCTACAATGAGCAGCTCTTC.

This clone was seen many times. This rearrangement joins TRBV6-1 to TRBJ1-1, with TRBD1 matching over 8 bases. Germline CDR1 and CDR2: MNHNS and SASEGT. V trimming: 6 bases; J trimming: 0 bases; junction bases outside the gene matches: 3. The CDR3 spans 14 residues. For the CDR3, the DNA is TGTGCCAGCAGACAGGGGGATCTGAACACTGAAGCTTTCTTT. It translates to CASRQGDLNTEAFF.

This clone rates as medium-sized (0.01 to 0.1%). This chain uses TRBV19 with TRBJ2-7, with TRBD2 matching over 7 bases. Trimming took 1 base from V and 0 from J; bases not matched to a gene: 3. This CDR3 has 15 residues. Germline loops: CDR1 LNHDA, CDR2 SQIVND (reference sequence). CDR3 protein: CASSIVGGSSYEQYF. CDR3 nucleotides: TGTGCCAGTAGTATAGTGGGCGGGAGCTCCTACGAGCAGTACTTC.

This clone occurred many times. The CDR3 bases are TGTGCCAGCAGACCTAGAGGGGGTGGAGAGACCCAGTACTTC. This codes for CASRPRGGGETQYF. The chain combines TRBV3-1 with TRBJ2-5, with D possibly matching TRBD1 (6 bases). This CDR3 region has 14 residues. Germline CDR1 is LGHDT and CDR2 is YNNKEL (reference sequence). Trimming removed 6 bases from V and 4 bases from J, with 15 bases in between.

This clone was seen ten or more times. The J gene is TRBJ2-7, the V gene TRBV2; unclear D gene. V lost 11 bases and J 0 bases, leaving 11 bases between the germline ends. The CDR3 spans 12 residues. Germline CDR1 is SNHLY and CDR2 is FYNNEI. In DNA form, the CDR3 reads TGTGCCTGCCAGGAGAGCTCCTACGAGCAGTACTTC. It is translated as CACQESSYEQYF.

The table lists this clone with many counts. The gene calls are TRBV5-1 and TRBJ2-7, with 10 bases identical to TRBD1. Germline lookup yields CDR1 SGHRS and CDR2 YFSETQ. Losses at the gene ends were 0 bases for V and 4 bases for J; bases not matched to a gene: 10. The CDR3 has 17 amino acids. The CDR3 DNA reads TGCGCCAGCAGCTTGGGGTGCCGGGGGGACAGGGGTTACGAGCAGTACTTC. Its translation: CASSLGCRGDRGYEQYF.

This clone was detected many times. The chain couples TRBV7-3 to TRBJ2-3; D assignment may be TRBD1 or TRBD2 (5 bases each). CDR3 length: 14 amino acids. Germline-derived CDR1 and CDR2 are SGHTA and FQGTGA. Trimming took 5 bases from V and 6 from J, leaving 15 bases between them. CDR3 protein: CASSPGQDVDTQYF. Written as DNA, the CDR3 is TGTGCCAGCAGCCCGGGGCAAGATGTCGATACGCAGTATTTT.

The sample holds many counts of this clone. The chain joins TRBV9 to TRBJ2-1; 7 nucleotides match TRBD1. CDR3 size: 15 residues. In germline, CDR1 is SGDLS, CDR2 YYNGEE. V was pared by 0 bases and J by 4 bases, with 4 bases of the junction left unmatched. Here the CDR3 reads CASSVGGDSYNEQFF. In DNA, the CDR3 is TGTGCCAGCAGCGTAGGAGGGGACAGTTACAATGAGCAGTTCTTC.

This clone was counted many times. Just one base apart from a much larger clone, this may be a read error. In DNA form, the CDR3 reads TGCGCCAGCAGCCAACCTGACAGGGATGAACAGCCCCGGCATTTT. It codes for CASSQPDRDEQPRHF. This chain connects TRBV4-1 to TRBJ1-5, with TRBD1 matching over 7 bases. The germline V gene encodes CDR1 MGHRA and CDR2 YSYEKL. This CDR3 spans 15 amino acids.

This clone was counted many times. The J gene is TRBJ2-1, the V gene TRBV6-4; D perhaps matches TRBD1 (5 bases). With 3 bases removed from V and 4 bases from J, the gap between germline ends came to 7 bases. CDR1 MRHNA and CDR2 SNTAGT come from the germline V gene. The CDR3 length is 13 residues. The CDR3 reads CASSETEYNEQFF. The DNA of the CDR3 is TGTGCCAGCAGTGAGACAGAATACAATGAGCAGTTCTTC.

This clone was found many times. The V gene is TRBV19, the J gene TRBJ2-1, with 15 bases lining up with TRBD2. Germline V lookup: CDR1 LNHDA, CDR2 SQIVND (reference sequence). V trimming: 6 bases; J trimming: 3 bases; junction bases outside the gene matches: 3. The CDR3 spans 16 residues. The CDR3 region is CASSRGLAGGYNEQFF. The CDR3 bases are TGTGCCAGTAGCCGGGGACTAGCGGGGGGCTACAATGAGCAGTTCTTC.

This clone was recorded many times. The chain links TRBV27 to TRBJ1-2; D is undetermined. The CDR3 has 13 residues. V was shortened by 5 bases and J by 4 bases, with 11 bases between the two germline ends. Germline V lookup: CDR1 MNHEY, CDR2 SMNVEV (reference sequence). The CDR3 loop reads CASSPQSAYGYTF. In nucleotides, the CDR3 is TGTGCCAGCAGTCCCCAGAGCGCCTATGGCTACACCTTC.

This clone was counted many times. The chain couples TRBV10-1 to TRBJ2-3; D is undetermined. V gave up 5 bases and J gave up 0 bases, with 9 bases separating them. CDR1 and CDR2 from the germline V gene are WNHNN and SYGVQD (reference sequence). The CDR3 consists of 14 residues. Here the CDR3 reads CASSPRVSTDTQYF. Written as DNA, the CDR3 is TGCGCCAGCAGTCCGAGAGTCAGCACAGATACGCAGTATTTT.

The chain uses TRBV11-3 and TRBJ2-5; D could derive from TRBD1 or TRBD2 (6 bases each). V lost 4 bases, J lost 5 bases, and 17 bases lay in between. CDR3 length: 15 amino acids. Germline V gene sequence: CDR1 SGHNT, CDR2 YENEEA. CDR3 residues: CASSWGACRGETQYF. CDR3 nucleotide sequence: TGTGCCAGCAGCTGGGGGGCGTGCCGGGGGGAGACCCAGTACTTC. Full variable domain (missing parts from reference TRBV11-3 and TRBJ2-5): EAGVVQSPRYKIIEKKQPVAFWCNPISGHNTLYWYLQNLGQGPELLIRYENEEAVDDSQLPKDRFSAERLKGVDSTLKIQPAELGDSAVYLCASSWGACRGETQYFGPGTRLLVL.

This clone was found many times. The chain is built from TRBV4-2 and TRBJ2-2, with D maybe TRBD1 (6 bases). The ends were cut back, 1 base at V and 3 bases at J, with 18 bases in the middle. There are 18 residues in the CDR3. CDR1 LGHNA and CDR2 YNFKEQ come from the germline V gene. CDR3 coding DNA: TGTGCCAGCAGCCAAGCTAGACCCCAGGGGATGGACACCGGGGAGCTGTTTTTT. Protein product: CASSQARPQGMDTGELFF.

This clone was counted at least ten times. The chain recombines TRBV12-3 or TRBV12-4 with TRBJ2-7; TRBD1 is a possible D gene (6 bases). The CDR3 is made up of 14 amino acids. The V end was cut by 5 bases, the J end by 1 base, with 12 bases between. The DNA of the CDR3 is TGTGCCAGCAGTGACCGGGACAAGTCCTACGAGCAGTACTTC. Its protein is CASSDRDKSYEQYF.

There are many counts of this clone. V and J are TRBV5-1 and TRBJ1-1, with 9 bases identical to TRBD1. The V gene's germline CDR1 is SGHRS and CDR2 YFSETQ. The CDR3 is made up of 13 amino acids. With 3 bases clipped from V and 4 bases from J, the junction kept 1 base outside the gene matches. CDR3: CASSWTGATEAFF. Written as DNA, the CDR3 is TGCGCCAGCAGCTGGACAGGGGCCACTGAAGCTTTCTTT.

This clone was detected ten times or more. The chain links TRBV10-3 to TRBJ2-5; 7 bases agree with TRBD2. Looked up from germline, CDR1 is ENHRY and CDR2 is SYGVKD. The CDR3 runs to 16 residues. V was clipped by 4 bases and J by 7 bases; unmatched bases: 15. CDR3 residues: CAISATKGGTEATQYF. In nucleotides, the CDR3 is TGTGCCATCAGTGCCACAAAGGGAGGGACGGAGGCGACCCAGTACTTC.

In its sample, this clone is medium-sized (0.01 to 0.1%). The CDR3 bases are TGCGCCAGCAGTGCTAACTCCTACGAGCAGTACTTC. It yields the protein CASSANSYEQYF. The chain employs TRBV10-2 and TRBJ2-7; D remains unclear. The V gene's germline CDR1 is WSHSY and CDR2 SAAADI. The CDR3 consists of 12 residues. V was pared by 4 bases and J by 0 bases, with 4 bases between.

The CDR3 nucleotides are TGTGCCAGCAGCTTAACTTGGGCGGATATTCACAACGAGCAGTACTTC. Protein sequence: CASSLTWADIHNEQYF. This chain connects TRBV7-6 to TRBJ2-7; D is undetermined. Germline CDR1 and CDR2: SGHVS and FNYEAQ. This CDR3 is 16 amino acids long. The germline V and J ends were trimmed by 2 bases and 5 bases, with 19 bases remaining between them.

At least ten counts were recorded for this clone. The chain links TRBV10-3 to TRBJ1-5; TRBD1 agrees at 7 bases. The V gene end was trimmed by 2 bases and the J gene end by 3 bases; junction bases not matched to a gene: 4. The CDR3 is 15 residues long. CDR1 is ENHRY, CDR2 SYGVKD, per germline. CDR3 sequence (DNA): TGTGCCATCAGTGAGAAGGGGGCGGACAATCAGCCCCAGCATTTT. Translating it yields CAISEKGADNQPQHF.

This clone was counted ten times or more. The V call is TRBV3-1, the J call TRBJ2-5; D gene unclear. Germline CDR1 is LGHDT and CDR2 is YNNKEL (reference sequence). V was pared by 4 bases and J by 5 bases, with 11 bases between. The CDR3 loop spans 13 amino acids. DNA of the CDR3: TGTGCCAGCAGCCCCTTTTCGACTGAGACCCAGTACTTC. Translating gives CASSPFSTETQYF.

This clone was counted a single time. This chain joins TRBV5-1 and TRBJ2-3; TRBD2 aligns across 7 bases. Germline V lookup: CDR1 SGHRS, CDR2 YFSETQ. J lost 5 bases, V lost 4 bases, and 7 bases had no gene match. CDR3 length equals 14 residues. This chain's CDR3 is CASSQAGRKDTQYF. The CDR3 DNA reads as TGCGCCAGCAGCCAAGCGGGAAGAAAAGATACGCAGTATTTT.

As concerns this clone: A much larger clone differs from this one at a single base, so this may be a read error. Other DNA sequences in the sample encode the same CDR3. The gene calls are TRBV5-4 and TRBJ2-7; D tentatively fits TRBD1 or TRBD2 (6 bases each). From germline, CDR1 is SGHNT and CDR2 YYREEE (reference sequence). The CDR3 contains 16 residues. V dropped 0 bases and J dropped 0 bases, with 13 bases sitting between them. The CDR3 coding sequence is TGTGCCAGCAGCTTGGGAGGGGGAGGTAGCTCCTACGAGCAGTACTTC. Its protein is CASSLGGGGSSYEQYF. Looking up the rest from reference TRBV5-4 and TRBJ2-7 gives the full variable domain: ETGVTQSPTHLIKTRGQQVTLRCSSQSGHNTVSWYQQALGQGPQFIFQYYREEENGRGNFPPRFSGLQFPNYSSELNVNALELDDSALYLCASSLGGGGSSYEQYFGPGTRLTVT.